This record looks at one T cell receptor (beta chain) sequence and its context. This CDR3 contains 18 residues. V was cut by 3 bases and J by 4 bases, with 19 bases left in between. In germline, CDR1 is SGHTA, CDR2 FQGNSA. This sample stems from a study of shared clonotypes between healthy human individuals. The method was immunoSEQ multiplex PCR; TCRdb's version includes in-frame clones alone and lacks a portion of them. The data hold fewer than 2.5 million clones, with under 95% observed a single time. This TCR was sampled from a man in his late teens or twenties in good health. Some clones in this sample may be carry-over from other donors' samples. Sequenced material: naive CD4+ T cells from PBMCs. The sample's subset: CD45RA+ positively selected. The rearrangement uses TRBV7-2 and TRBJ2-6; a possible D gene is TRBD2 (7 bases). In DNA form, the CDR3 reads TGTGCCAGCAGCTTCGAACTCACCGCGGGGGCGGGGGCCAACGTCCTGACTTTC. Translated, it gives CASSFELTAGAGANVLTF.